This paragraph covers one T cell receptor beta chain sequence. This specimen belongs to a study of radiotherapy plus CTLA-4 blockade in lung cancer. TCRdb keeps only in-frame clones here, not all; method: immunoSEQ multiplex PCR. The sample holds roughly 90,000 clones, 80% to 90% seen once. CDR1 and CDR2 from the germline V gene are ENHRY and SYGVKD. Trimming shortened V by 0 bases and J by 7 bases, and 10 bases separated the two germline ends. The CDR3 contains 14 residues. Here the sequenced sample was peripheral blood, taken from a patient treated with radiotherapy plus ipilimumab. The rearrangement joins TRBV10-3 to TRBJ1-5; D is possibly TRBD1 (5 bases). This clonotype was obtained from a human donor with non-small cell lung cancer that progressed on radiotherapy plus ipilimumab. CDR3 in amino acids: CAISESRGNQPQHF. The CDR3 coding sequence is TGTGCCATCAGTGAGTCGCGGGGGAACCAGCCCCAGCATTTT.